This T cell receptor beta chain emerged from a study of T cell repertoires in cytomegalovirus infection. Whole-study context: Based on public TCR beta signatures, there were indications of CMV infection and of a matching HLA type.

This CDR3 has 19 amino acids. V trimming: 0 bases; J trimming: 2 bases; junction bases outside the gene matches: 11. As to this clonotype: Its cognate antigen is unknown.

TCRdb analysed the reads with MiXCR anew, one entry per CDR3 protein. The profile shows some 560,000 distinct CDR3 sequences, about 40% of them singletons. Sequenced material: cultured PBMCs, taken from culture after CMV antigen stimulation. The chain combines TRBV23-1 with TRBJ2-5; TRBD2 matches 11 bases. TRBV23-1 counts as an open reading frame of uncertain function. The receptor was derived from a human donor in good health (CMV status not recorded). Some clones in this sample may be carry-over from other donors' samples. The CDR3 coding sequence is TGCGCCAGCAGTCAATCCACCCTAGCGGGGGGCCGGTGGCAAGAGACCCAGTACTTC. Its translation: CASSQSTLAGGRWQETQYF.